This T cell receptor beta chain was identified during a study of cytomegalovirus exposure and HLA in healthy donors. Study summary: Early released data had 80 million or so unique TCRs, all coming from HLA-typed donors.

PCR used 60 Vbeta primers and 13 Jbeta primers. Libraries were prepared by immunoSEQ multiplex PCR; TCRdb keeps only in-frame clonotypes and omits some of them. This table has about 210,000 clones, approximately 82% appearing once. The source is a woman aged 50 to 65 in good health and CMV-seropositive. Sequencing was carried out using PBMCs.

The CDR3 DNA sequence: TGCAGTGAGGGGGCGCGAGAGACCCAGTACTTC. Translating it yields CSEGARETQYF. The V call is TRBV20-1, the J call TRBJ2-5; TRBD1 matches 7 bases. This CDR3 has 11 residues. With V trimmed by 7 bases and J by 4 bases, 3 bases remained unmatched. CDR1 and CDR2 (germline): DFQATT, SNEGSKA (reference sequence).